This passage covers 10 T cell receptor beta chains from one sample sequenced in a study of blood T cell repertoires in COVID-19. This table comes from immunoSEQ multiplex PCR, and its TCRdb copy is limited to in-frame clones, with some not included. The sample has roughly 73,000 clones, around 86% seen once; the top ten hold about 4%. The specimen was peripheral blood. These receptors were taken from a man aged 70-80 years with active COVID-19.

The chain carries TRBV15 and TRBJ2-3; maybe TRBD2 (6 bases). The germline V and J ends were trimmed by 8 bases and 6 bases, with 15 bases remaining between them. Per the germline V gene, CDR1 is LNHNV and CDR2 is YYDKDF (reference sequence). The CDR3 is made up of 13 amino acids. The CDR3 is CATRPRAGDTQYF. CDR3 DNA sequence: TGTGCCACCCGTCCTCGGGCGGGGGATACGCAGTATTTT.

The rearrangement joins TRBV19 to TRBJ2-3; the D gene is possibly TRBD2 (5 bases). Germline CDR1 and CDR2: LNHDA and SQIVND (reference sequence). V gave up 6 bases and J gave up 6 bases, with 7 bases separating them. CDR3 length: 11 residues. The CDR3 spells CASRSGDTQYF. For the CDR3, the DNA is TGTGCCAGTAGGTCGGGGGATACGCAGTATTTT.

The chain couples TRBV10-3 to TRBJ2-1; 10 bases line up with TRBD1. Germline V gene data show CDR1 as ENHRY and CDR2 as SYGVKD. The J segment lost 5 bases and the V segment lost 6 bases, leaving 4 bases of the junction unmatched. This CDR3 has 14 residues. The CDR3 nucleotides read TGTGCCATCAGGTCGGGACAGGGGAACAATGAGCAGTTCTTC. Protein: CAIRSGQGNNEQFF.

This sequence joins TRBV5-1 and TRBJ1-1, with D tentatively TRBD1 (5 bases). The CDR3 is 14 amino acids. Germline V gene data show CDR1 as SGHRS and CDR2 as YFSETQ. V was cut by 4 bases and J by 0 bases, with 10 bases left in between. The DNA of the CDR3 is TGCGCCAGCAGCCGCGACAGATTGAACACTGAAGCTTTCTTT. It is translated as CASSRDRLNTEAFF.

The chain joins TRBV7-6 to TRBJ2-1; TRBD2 might be the D (5 bases). Germline assignment: CDR1 SGHVS and CDR2 FNYEAQ. The CDR3 is made up of 15 amino acids. V shed 2 bases and J shed 6 bases, with 14 bases lying between them. The CDR3 DNA follows: TGTGCCAGCAGCTTATACACTCGAACTAGCAATGAGCAGTTCTTC. It yields the protein CASSLYTRTSNEQFF. Full variable domain (rest looked up from reference TRBV7-6 and TRBJ2-1): GAGVSQSPRYKVTKRGQDVALRCDPISGHVSLYWYRQALGQGPEFLTYFNYEAQQDKSGLPNDRFSAERPEGSISTLTIQRTEQRDSAMYRCASSLYTRTSNEQFFGPGTRLTVL.

J is TRBJ2-1 and V is TRBV19; the match to TRBD2 covers 7 bases. Germline V gene lookup returns CDR1 LNHDA and CDR2 SQIVND (reference sequence). The CDR3 is 15 amino acids. V lost 3 bases, J lost 1 base, and 3 bases stayed unmatched. CDR3 loop: CASSISGGSYNEQFF. DNA of the CDR3: TGTGCCAGTAGTATTTCCGGGGGGTCCTACAATGAGCAGTTCTTC.

The chain employs TRBV18 and TRBJ2-7; D call uncertain. The CDR3 runs 18 residues. Between the trimmed V and J ends, which lost 3 bases and 4 bases, there was a span of 25 bases. Looked up from germline, CDR1 is KGHSH and CDR2 is LQKENI. CDR3 protein: CASSPASRHLLGSYEQYF. The CDR3 DNA follows: TGTGCCAGCTCACCGGCCAGCAGGCATTTATTGGGCTCTTACGAGCAGTACTTC.

This chain connects TRBV7-2 to TRBJ2-2; D not certain. Trimming cost V 0 bases and J 1 base, with 12 bases left between them. The CDR3 runs 17 residues. CDR1 is SGHTA and CDR2 is FQGNSA in the germline V gene. CDR3: CASSLAAVAMNTGELFF. The DNA for the CDR3 is TGTGCCAGCAGCTTAGCGGCGGTAGCTATGAACACCGGGGAGCTGTTTTTT. Supplemented by reference TRBV7-2 and TRBJ2-2, the full variable domain reads GAGVSQSPSNKVTEKGKDVELRCDPISGHTALYWYRQSLGQGLEFLIYFQGNSAPDKSGLPSDRFSAERTGGSVSTLTIQRTQQEDSAVYLCASSLAAVAMNTGELFFGEGSRLTVL.

V usage is TRBV7-2 and J usage is TRBJ2-5; D gene unclear. CDR3 length: 12 residues. The V and J ends lost 4 bases and 7 bases respectively, with 10 bases between them. Germline V CDR1 and CDR2: SGHTA, FQGNSA. CDR3 sequence: CASSSRKPTQYF. The CDR3 bases are TGTGCCAGCAGCTCCCGTAAGCCGACCCAGTACTTC. Together with reference TRBV7-2 and TRBJ2-5, the CDR3 gives the full variable domain: GAGVSQSPSNKVTEKGKDVELRCDPISGHTALYWYRQSLGQGLEFLIYFQGNSAPDKSGLPSDRFSAERTGGSVSTLTIQRTQQEDSAVYLCASSSRKPTQYFGPGTRLLVL.

The rearrangement uses TRBV27 and TRBJ2-1; 9 bases are shared with TRBD2. Losses at the gene ends were 6 bases for V and 3 bases for J; bases not matched to a gene: 6. CDR3 size: 15 residues. In germline, CDR1 is MNHEY, CDR2 SMNVEV (reference sequence). DNA of the CDR3: TGTGCCAGCAGACCTGCGGGGGGGTACTACAATGAGCAGTTCTTC. As protein: CASRPAGGYYNEQFF.